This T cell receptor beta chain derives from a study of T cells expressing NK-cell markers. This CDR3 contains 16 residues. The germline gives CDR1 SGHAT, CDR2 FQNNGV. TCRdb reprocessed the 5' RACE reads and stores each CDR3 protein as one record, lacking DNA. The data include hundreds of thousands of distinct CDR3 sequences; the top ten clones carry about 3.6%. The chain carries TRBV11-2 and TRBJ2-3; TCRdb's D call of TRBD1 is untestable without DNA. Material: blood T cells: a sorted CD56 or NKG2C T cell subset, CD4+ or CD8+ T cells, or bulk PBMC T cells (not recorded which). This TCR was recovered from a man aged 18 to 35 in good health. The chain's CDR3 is CASTPRRAATTDTQYF.